This is a list of T cell receptor beta chains from one sample in a study of Ad26.COV2.S vaccination and SARS-CoV-2 variants. The data were produced by immunoSEQ multiplex PCR, yet TCRdb's version contains in-frame clones alone and is incomplete. In the table there are about half a million clones, 80% to 90% of which are singletons. The sample consisted of peripheral blood, taken in a trial of Ad26.COV2.S vaccine versus placebo. Receptor source: a person aged 18-65 years who received the Ad26.COV2.S COVID-19 vaccine or a placebo. The CDR3 runs from the conserved cysteine through the conserved F or W. Each record gives: V gene, J gene, D gene, clone size, CDR3 protein, CDR3 DNA. D genes are given only for firm matches. Only some rows state a clone size, as once, few, many or a class for expanded clones.

V: TRBV6-5; J: TRBJ1-2; D: NA; size: NA; CDR3: CASSYSTGKYGYTF; DNA: TGTGCCAGCAGTTACTCGACAGGAAAGTATGGCTACACCTTC
V: TRBV4-1; J: TRBJ2-7; D: NA; size: few; CDR3: CASSQGLRGGQGEQYF; DNA: TGCGCCAGCAGCCAAGGGTTAAGGGGGGGACAAGGGGAGCAGTACTTC
V: TRBV7-9; J: TRBJ1-2; D: TRBD1; size: NA; CDR3: CASSSGTVNYGYTF; DNA: TGTGCCAGCAGCTCCGGGACAGTTAACTATGGCTACACCTTC
V: TRBV29-1; J: TRBJ2-1; D: TRBD2; size: NA; CDR3: CSVDKASGEKQFF; DNA: TGCAGCGTTGACAAGGCTAGCGGGGAGAAGCAGTTCTTC
V: TRBV18; J: TRBJ2-7; D: TRBD1; size: NA; CDR3: CASSRTTGQGSYEQYF; DNA: TGTGCCAGCTCACGCACCACGGGACAGGGGAGCTACGAGCAGTACTTC
V: TRBV9; J: TRBJ2-3; D: TRBD1; size: NA; CDR3: CASSLRPGQGGPYADTQYF; DNA: TGTGCCAGCAGCTTAAGACCCGGACAGGGGGGACCTTACGCAGATACGCAGTATTTT
V: TRBV7-6; J: TRBJ2-1; D: TRBD2; size: NA; CDR3: CASSLRTSGGDNEQFF; DNA: TGTGCCAGCAGCTTAAGGACTAGCGGGGGGGATAATGAGCAGTTCTTC
V: TRBV11-2; J: TRBJ2-1; D: TRBD2; size: NA; CDR3: CASSRGTSGMDSYNEQFF; DNA: TGTGCCAGCAGCCGGGGGACTAGCGGGATGGACTCCTACAATGAGCAGTTCTTC
V: TRBV5-4; J: TRBJ2-6; D: NA; size: NA; CDR3: CASSFSSGANVLTF; DNA: TGTGCCAGCAGCTTCAGCTCTGGGGCCAACGTCCTGACTTTC
V: TRBV5-1; J: TRBJ2-1; D: NA; size: NA; CDR3: CASSPLRPPYNEQFF; DNA: TGCGCCAGCAGCCCCCTTCGGCCCCCTTACAATGAGCAGTTCTTC
V: TRBV3-1/TRBV3-2; J: TRBJ1-5; D: NA; size: NA; CDR3: CASSQVQGNQPQHF; DNA: TGTGCCAGCAGCCAAGTGCAGGGAAATCAGCCCCAGCATTTT
V: TRBV19; J: TRBJ1-5; D: NA; size: NA; CDR3: CASNDPPYSNQPQHF; DNA: TGTGCCAGTAACGACCCCCCTTATAGCAATCAGCCCCAGCATTTT
V: TRBV3-1/TRBV3-2; J: TRBJ1-6; D: NA; size: NA; CDR3: CASDGGRGSPLHF; DNA: TGTGCCAGCGACGGCGGGCGCGGATCACCCCTCCACTTT
V: TRBV12-3/TRBV12-4; J: TRBJ2-7; D: NA; size: once; CDR3: CASSLAGRGNKYF; DNA: TGTGCCAGCAGTTTGGCAGGTCGGGGGAATAAGTACTTC
V: TRBV6-6; J: TRBJ1-1; D: NA; size: NA; CDR3: CASSPGTRGHTEAFF; DNA: TGTGCCAGCAGCCCCGGGACCCGAGGGCACACTGAAGCTTTCTTT
V: TRBV27; J: TRBJ2-5; D: TRBD1; size: NA; CDR3: CASSSGAGGLETQYF; DNA: TGTGCCAGCAGTTCTGGGGCAGGGGGCCTGGAGACCCAGTACTTC
V: TRBV6-5; J: TRBJ2-5; D: NA; size: NA; CDR3: CASSRGGVWAETQYF; DNA: TGTGCCAGCAGTAGGGGGGGGGTTTGGGCAGAGACCCAGTACTTC
V: TRBV7-9; J: TRBJ2-5; D: NA; size: NA; CDR3: CASSWGISQETQYF; DNA: TGTGCCAGCAGTTGGGGCATATCTCAAGAGACCCAGTACTTC
V: TRBV28; J: TRBJ1-2; D: NA; size: few; CDR3: CASSDMMWTVEGYGYTF; DNA: TGTGCCAGCAGCGACATGATGTGGACAGTCGAGGGCTATGGCTACACCTTC
V: TRBV27; J: TRBJ2-7; D: TRBD2; size: NA; CDR3: CASKTLAGGRLTFPYEQYF; DNA: TGTGCCAGCAAAACCCTAGCGGGGGGCCGGCTCACTTTTCCCTACGAGCAGTACTTC
V: TRBV5-3; J: TRBJ1-2; D: NA; size: NA; CDR3: CARSLNGYTF; DNA: TGTGCCAGAAGCTTGAATGGCTACACCTTC
V: TRBV5-1; J: TRBJ2-2; D: TRBD2; size: NA; CDR3: CASSVTSGNTGELFF; DNA: TGCGCCAGCAGCGTCACTAGCGGGAACACCGGGGAGCTGTTTTTT
V: TRBV4-3; J: TRBJ2-7; D: TRBD1; size: once; CDR3: CASSQDHGQGAYEQYF; DNA: TGCGCCAGCAGCCAAGATCACGGACAGGGGGCCTACGAGCAGTACTTC
V: TRBV28; J: TRBJ1-1; D: TRBD1; size: NA; CDR3: CASSLTGLDTEAFF; DNA: TGTGCCAGCAGCTTGACAGGGCTCGACACTGAAGCTTTCTTT
V: TRBV6-1; J: TRBJ2-7; D: TRBD1; size: once; CDR3: CASSEPGGLVYEQYF; DNA: TGTGCCAGCAGTGAGCCAGGGGGCCTGGTATACGAGCAGTACTTC
V: TRBV7-9; J: TRBJ1-2; D: TRBD1; size: NA; CDR3: CAIGDRGRDNYGYTF; DNA: TGTGCCATCGGGGACAGGGGGAGAGATAACTATGGCTACACCTTC
V: TRBV28; J: TRBJ1-5; D: NA; size: NA; CDR3: CASTGGLQPQHF; DNA: TGTGCCAGCACGGGGGGCTTGCAGCCCCAGCATTTT
V: TRBV5-1; J: TRBJ2-7; D: NA; size: NA; CDR3: CASSLGGSSYEQYF; DNA: TGCGCCAGCAGCTTGGGGGGTAGCTCCTACGAGCAGTACTTC
V: TRBV5-5; J: TRBJ1-3; D: TRBD1; size: NA; CDR3: CASSLEKTGAGNTIYF; DNA: TGTGCCAGCAGCTTGGAGAAGACAGGGGCTGGAAACACCATATATTTT
V: TRBV6-5; J: TRBJ1-3; D: NA; size: NA; CDR3: CASSYSYSSGNTIYF; DNA: TGTGCCAGCAGTTACTCGTACAGCTCTGGAAACACCATATATTTT